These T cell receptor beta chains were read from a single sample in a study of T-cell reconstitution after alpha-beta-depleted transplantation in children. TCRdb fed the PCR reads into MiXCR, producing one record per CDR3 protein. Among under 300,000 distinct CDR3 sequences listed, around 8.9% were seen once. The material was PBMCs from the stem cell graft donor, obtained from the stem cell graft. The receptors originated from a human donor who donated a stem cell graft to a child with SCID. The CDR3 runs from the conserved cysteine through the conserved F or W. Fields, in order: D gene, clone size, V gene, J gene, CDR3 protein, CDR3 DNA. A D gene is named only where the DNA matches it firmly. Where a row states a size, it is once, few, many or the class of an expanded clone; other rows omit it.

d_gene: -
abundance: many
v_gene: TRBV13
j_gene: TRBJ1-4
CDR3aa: CASSLRNPTNEKLFF
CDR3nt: TGTGCCAGCAGCTTAAGGAACCCAACTAATGAAAAACTGTTTTTT

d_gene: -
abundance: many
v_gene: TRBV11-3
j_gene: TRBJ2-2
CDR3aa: CASSLVRQTVPTGELFF
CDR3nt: TGTGCCAGCAGCTTAGTTCGGCAGACCGTCCCCACCGGGGAGCTGTTTTTT

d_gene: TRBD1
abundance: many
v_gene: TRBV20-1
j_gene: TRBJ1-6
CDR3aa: CSASQGVRSPLHF
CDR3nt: TGCAGTGCTAGTCAGGGGGTGAGGTCACCCCTCCACTTT

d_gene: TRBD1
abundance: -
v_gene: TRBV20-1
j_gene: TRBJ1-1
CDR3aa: CSATGDRGQNTEAFF
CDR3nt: TGCAGTGCTACAGGGGACAGGGGGCAGAACACTGAAGCTTTCTTT

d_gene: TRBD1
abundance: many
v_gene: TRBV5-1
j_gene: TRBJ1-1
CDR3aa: CASSSTGTGGTEAFF
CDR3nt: TGCGCCAGCAGCTCCACCGGGACAGGGGGCACTGAAGCTTTCTTT

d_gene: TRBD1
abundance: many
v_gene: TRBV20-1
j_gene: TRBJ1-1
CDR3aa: CSAGDSYTEAFF
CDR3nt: TGCAGTGCCGGGGACAGTTACACTGAAGCTTTCTTT

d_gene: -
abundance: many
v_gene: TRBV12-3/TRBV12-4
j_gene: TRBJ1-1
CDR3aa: CASRLGWENTEAFF
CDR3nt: TGTGCCAGCAGGCTTGGTTGGGAGAACACTGAAGCTTTCTTT

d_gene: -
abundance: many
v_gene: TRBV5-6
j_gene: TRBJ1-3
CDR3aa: CASSLDRTGNTIYF
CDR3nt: TGTGCCAGCAGCCTGGATCGAACTGGAAACACCATATATTTT

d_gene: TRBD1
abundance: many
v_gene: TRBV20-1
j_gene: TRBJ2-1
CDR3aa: CSAHDRGIYNEQFF
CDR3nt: TGCAGTGCTCATGACAGGGGGATATACAATGAGCAGTTCTTC

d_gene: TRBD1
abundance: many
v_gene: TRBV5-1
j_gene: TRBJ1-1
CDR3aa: CASSSGDRGRGTEAFF
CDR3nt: TGCGCCAGCAGCTCGGGGGACAGGGGGAGAGGGACTGAAGCTTTCTTT

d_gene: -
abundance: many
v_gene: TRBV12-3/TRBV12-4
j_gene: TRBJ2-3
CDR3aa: CASSFGGPSTDTQYF
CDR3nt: TGTGCCAGCAGTTTCGGGGGGCCCAGCACAGATACGCAGTATTTT

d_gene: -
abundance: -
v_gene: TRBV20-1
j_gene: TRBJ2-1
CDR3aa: CSAIHSYNEQFF
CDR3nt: TGCAGTGCTATCCACAGCTACAATGAGCAGTTCTTC

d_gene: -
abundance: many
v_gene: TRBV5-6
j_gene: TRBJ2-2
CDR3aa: CASSLTGGPGELFF
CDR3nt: TGTGCCAGCAGCTTGACCGGGGGCCCCGGGGAGCTGTTTTTT